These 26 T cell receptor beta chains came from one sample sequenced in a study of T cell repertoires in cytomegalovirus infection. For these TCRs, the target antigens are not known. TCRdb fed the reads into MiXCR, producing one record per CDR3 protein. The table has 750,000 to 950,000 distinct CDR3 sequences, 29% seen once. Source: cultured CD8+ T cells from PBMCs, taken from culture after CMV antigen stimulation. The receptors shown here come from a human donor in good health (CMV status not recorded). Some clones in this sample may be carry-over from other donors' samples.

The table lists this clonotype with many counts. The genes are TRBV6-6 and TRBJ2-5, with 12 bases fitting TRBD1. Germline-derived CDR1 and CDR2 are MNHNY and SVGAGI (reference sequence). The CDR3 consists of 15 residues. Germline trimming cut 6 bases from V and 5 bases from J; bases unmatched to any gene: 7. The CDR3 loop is CASSPGTGGRETQYF. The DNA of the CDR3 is TGTGCCAGCAGCCCCGGGACAGGGGGCAGGGAGACCCAGTACTTC.

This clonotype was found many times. The CDR3 is CASSLGGQTEAFF. The CDR3 DNA follows: TGTGCCAGCAGCTTAGGGGGTCAAACTGAAGCTTTCTTT. The rearrangement uses TRBV7-3 and TRBJ1-1; D possibly corresponds to TRBD1 (5 bases). CDR1 is SGHTA, CDR2 FQGTGA, per germline. V was shortened by 2 bases and J by 5 bases, with 9 bases between the two germline ends. The CDR3 extends over 13 amino acids.

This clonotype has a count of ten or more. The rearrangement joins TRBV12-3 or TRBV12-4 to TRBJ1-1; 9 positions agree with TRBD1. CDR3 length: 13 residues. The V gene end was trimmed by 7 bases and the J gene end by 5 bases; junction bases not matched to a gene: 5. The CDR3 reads CASTLTGGTEAFF. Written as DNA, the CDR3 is TGTGCCAGCACCCTGACAGGGGGGACTGAAGCTTTCTTT.

This CDR3 is CSAREWIGELFF. In DNA form, the CDR3 reads TGCAGCGCTCGAGAGTGGATCGGGGAGCTGTTTTTT. The V and J genes are TRBV20-1 and TRBJ2-2, with no clear D. The CDR3 is made up of 12 amino acids. The germline V gene has CDR1 DFQATT and CDR2 SNEGSKA (reference sequence).

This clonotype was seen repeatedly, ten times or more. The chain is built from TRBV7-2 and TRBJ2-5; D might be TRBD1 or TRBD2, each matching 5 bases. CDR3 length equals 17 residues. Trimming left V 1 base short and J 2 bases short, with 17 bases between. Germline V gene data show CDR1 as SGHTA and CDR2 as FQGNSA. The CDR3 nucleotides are TGTGCCAGCAGCTTAGTCGGACACGGGGTCCATCAAGAGACCCAGTACTTC. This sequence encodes CASSLVGHGVHQETQYF.

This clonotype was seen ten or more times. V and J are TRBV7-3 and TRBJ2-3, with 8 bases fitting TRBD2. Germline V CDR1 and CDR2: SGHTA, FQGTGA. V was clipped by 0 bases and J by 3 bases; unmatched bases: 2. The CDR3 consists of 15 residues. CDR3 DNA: TGTGCCAGCAGCTTAACTAGCGGGGAGACAGATACGCAGTATTTT. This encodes CASSLTSGETDTQYF.

Here the CDR3 DNA reads TGTGCCACCAGCACGGCTAGCGGGGGGGCGAATGAGCAGTTCTTC. Translation: CATSTASGGANEQFF. V is TRBV15 and J is TRBJ2-1, with 12 positions matching TRBD2. With 4 bases clipped from V and 7 bases from J, the junction kept 5 bases outside the gene matches. The CDR3 totals 15 residues. Germline CDR1 and CDR2: LNHNV and YYDKDF (reference sequence).

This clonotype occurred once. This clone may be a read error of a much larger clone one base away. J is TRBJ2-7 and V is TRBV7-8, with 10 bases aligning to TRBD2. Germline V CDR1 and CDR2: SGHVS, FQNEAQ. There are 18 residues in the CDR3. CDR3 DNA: TGTGCCAGCAGCTTAGAAGTGGCTAGCGGGGGCCCTTCCTACGCGCAGTACTTC. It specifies CASSLEVASGGPSYAQYF.

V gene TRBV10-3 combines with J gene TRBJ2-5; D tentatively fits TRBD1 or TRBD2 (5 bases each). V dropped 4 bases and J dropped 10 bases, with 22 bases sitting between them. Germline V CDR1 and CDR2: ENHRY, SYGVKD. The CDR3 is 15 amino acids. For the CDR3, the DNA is TGTGCCATCAGTGTCCAAGATGGGGGACCGCGGGTCCAGTACTTC. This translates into CAISVQDGGPRVQYF.

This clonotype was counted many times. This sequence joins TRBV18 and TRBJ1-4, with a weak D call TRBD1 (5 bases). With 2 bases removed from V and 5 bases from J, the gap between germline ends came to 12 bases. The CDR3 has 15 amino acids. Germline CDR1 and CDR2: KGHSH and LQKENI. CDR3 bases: TGTGCCAGCTCACCAAGCGGGACGGACAATGAAAAACTGTTTTTT. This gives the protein CASSPSGTDNEKLFF.

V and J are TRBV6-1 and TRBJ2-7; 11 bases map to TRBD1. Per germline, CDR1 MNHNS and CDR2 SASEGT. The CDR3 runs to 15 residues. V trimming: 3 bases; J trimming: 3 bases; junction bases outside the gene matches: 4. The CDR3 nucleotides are TGTGCCAGCAGTGAGGACAGGGGGCCCGACTACGAGCAGTACGTC. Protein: CASSEDRGPDYEQYV.

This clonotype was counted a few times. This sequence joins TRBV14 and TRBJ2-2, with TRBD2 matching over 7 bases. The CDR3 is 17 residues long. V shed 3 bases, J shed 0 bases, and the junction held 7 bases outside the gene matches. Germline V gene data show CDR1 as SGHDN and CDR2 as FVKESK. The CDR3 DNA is TGTGCCAGCAGCCAGCCCTCAGCGGGGCCGAACACCGGGGAGCTGTTTTTT. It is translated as CASSQPSAGPNTGELFF.

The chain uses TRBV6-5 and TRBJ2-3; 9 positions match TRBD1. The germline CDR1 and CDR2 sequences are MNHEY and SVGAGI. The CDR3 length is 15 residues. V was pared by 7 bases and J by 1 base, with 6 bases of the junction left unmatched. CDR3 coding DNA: TGTGCCAGCAAGGACAGGGGAGTCGGCACAGATACGCAGTATTTT. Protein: CASKDRGVGTDTQYF.

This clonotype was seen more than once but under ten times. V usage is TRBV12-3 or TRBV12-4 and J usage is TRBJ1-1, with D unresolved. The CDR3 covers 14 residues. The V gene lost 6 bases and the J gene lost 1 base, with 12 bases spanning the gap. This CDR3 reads CASSRTDGNTEAFF. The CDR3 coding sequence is TGTGCCAGCAGCCGCACGGACGGGAACACTGAAGCTTTCTTT.

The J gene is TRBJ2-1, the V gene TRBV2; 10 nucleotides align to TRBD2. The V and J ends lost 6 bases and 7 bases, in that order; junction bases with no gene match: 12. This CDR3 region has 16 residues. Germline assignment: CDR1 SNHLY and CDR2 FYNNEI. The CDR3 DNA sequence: TGTGCCAGCAGGCTCTTTGTGGGACTAGCGCCTAATGAGCAGTTCTTC. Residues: CASRLFVGLAPNEQFF.

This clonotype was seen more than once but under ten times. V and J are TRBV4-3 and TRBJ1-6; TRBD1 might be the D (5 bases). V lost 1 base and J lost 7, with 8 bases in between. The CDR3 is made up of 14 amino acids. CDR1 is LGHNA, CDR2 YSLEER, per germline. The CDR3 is CASSQGGKNSPLHF. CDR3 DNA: TGCGCCAGCAGCCAAGGGGGGAAAAATTCACCCCTCCACTTT.

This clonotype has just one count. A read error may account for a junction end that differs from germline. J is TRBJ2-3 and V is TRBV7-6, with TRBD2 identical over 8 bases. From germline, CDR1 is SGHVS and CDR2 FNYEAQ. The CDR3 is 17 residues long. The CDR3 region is CASSLVVRRGATDTQSF. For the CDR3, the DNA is TGTGCCAGCAGCTTAGTAGTGCGGCGGGGGGCCACAGATACGCAGTCTTTT.

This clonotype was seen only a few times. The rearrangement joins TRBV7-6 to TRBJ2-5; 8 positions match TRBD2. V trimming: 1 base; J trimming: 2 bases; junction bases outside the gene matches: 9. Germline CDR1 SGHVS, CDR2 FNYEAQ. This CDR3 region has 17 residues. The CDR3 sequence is CASSLGYGGANQETQYF. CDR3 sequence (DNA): TGTGCCAGCAGCTTAGGCTACGGGGGGGCCAATCAAGAGACCCAGTACTTC.

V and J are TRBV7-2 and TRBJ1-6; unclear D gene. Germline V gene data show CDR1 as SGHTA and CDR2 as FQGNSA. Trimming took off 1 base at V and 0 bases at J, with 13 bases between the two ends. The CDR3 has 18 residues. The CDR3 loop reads CASSLGFTASSYNSPLHF. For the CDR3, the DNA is TGTGCCAGCAGCTTAGGGTTCACAGCAAGCTCCTATAATTCACCCCTCCACTTT.

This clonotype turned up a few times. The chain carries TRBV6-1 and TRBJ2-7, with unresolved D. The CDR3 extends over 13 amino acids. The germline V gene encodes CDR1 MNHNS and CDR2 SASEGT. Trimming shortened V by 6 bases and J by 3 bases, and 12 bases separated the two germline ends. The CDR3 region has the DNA TGTGCCAGCAGCTGGACGTCTAACTACGAGCAGTACGTC. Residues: CASSWTSNYEQYV.

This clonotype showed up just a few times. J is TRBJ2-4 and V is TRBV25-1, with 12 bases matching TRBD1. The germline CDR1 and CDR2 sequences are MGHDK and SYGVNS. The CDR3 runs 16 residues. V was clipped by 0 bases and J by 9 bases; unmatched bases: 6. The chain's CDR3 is CASSEYEGTGGLIQYF. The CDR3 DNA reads TGTGCCAGCAGTGAATACGAGGGGACAGGGGGCCTCATTCAGTACTTC.

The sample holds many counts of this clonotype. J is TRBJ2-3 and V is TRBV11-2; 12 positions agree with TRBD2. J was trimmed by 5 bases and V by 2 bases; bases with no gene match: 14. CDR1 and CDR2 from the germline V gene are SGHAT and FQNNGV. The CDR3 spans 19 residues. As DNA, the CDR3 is TGTGCCAGCAGCTTAATCCCATCTACTAGCGGGGGGTCCGAAGATACGCAGTATTTT. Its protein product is CASSLIPSTSGGSEDTQYF.

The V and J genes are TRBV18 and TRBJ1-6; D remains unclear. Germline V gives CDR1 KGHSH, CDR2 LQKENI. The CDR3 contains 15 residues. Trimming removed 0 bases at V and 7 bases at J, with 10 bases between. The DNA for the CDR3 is TGTGCCAGCTCACCACCAGCTCCGCTAAATTCACCCCTCCACTTT. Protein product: CASSPPAPLNSPLHF.

The CDR3 here is CASSRYSGGAGEQFF. CDR3 sequence (DNA): TGTGCCAGCAGCCGGTATAGCGGGGGGGCAGGCGAGCAGTTCTTC. V gene TRBV7-4 combines with J gene TRBJ2-1, with 11 nucleotides matching TRBD2. Trimming took 5 bases from V and 10 from J; bases not matched to a gene: 10. CDR3 size: 15 residues. The germline gives CDR1 SGHVT, CDR2 SQSDAQ.

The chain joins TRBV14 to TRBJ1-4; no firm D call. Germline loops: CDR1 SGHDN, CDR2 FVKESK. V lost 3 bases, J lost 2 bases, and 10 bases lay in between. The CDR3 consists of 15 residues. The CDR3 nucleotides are TGTGCCAGCAGCCATCGGTCGGGGACTAATGAAAAACTGTTTTTT. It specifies CASSHRSGTNEKLFF. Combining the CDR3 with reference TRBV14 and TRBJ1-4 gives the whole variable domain EAGVTQFPSHSVIEKGQTVTLRCDPISGHDNLYWYRRVMGKEIKFLLHFVKESKQDESGMPNNRFLAERTGGTYSTLKVQPAELEDSGVYFCASSHRSGTNEKLFFGSGTQLSVL.

The CDR3 DNA sequence: TGTGCCACCGACTCGAACAGGGGAGGGAATGAGCAGTTCTTC. Translated, it gives CATDSNRGGNEQFF. V gene TRBV28 combines with J gene TRBJ2-1; D might be TRBD1 or TRBD2, each matching 7 bases. The germline V gene encodes CDR1 MDHEN and CDR2 SYDVKM. V shed 10 bases and J shed 7 bases, with 20 bases lying between them. CDR3 size: 14 residues.